These 27 T cell receptor beta chains were all obtained from the same sample, sequenced in a study of blood T cell repertoires in COVID-19 (dated by TCRdb to 2019 to 2021). Receptor amplification or capture employed the immunoSEQ multiplex PCR assay. TCRdb obtained this table from immuneACCESS and retained in-frame rearrangements with V and J assigned. These tables miss some clones; where compared with another copy, unresolved V genes account for less than half of the shortfall, and the remainder is unexplained. Across this sample there are 500,000 or so clones, with roughly 87% seen only once. Clones ranked in the top ten supply around 0.7% of the sample. Sequences were obtained from PBMCs or T cells enriched from blood (not recorded which). The receptors come from a young woman who had recovered from COVID-19.

Regarding this clone: One end of the junction is discordant with germline, which a read error may explain. The CDR3 is CAWTGGSHEQYF. CDR3 bases: TGTGCCTGGACGGGGGGCTCCCACGAGCAGTACTTC. The V and J genes are TRBV30 and TRBJ2-7, with D possibly being TRBD2 (7 bases). The germline V gene has CDR1 GTSNPN and CDR2 SVGIG (reference sequence). The CDR3 has 12 residues.

This clone came up once. The V call is TRBV6-5, the J call TRBJ2-7; no firm D call. V was cut by 5 bases and J by 3 bases, with 11 bases left in between. The CDR3 covers 13 residues. The germline V gene encodes CDR1 MNHEY and CDR2 SVGAGI. CDR3 residues: CASSPGPVYEQYF. The CDR3 bases are TGTGCCAGCAGTCCCGGTCCGGTCTACGAGCAGTACTTC.

DNA of the CDR3: TGTGCCAGCAGCTTAGGGCACCCGGGGTTATACGAGCAGTACTTC. Translation gives CASSLGHPGLYEQYF. V usage is TRBV11-2 and J usage is TRBJ2-7; D possibly corresponds to TRBD2 (5 bases). The germline CDR1 and CDR2 sequences are SGHAT and FQNNGV. V was shortened by 1 base and J by 4 bases, with 14 bases between the two germline ends. The CDR3 has 15 residues.

V gene TRBV5-1 combines with J gene TRBJ1-1; D possibly corresponds to TRBD1 (6 bases). The CDR3 contains 15 residues. Germline CDR1 is SGHRS and CDR2 is YFSETQ. V lost 0 bases and J lost 1, with 10 bases in between. The CDR3 protein is CASSLVADRNTEAFF. DNA of the CDR3: TGCGCCAGCAGCTTGGTGGCGGACAGGAACACTGAAGCTTTCTTT.

This rearrangement joins TRBV30 to TRBJ1-6, with D possibly TRBD1 on 5 matching bases. The CDR3 covers 15 residues. Germline CDR1 reads GTSNPN; CDR2 reads SVGIG (reference sequence). Trimming removed 4 bases from V and 7 bases from J, with 17 bases in between. CDR3 DNA sequence: TGTGCCTGGAAGGGACGGACGGCGGGGAATTCACCCCTCCACTTT. It codes for CAWKGRTAGNSPLHF.

The chain carries TRBV7-3 and TRBJ2-2; TRBD1 might be the D (6 bases). Germline V lookup: CDR1 SGHTA, CDR2 FQGTGA. Deletions cut 4 bases from V and 3 bases from J, with 18 bases between. The CDR3 has 17 amino acids. The CDR3 region has the DNA TGTGCCAGCAGCTCATCTTCCAGGGGTGAGGACACCGGGGAGCTGTTTTTT. This sequence encodes CASSSSSRGEDTGELFF.

The chain uses TRBV13 and TRBJ2-1; D remains ambiguous. V dropped 1 base and J dropped 0 bases, with 7 bases sitting between them. The germline gives CDR1 PRHDT, CDR2 FYEKMQ (reference sequence). The CDR3 extends over 15 amino acids. CDR3 DNA: TGTGCCAGCAGCTTAGCGGTGATCTCCTACAATGAGCAGTTCTTC. Translated, it gives CASSLAVISYNEQFF.

V is TRBV15 and J is TRBJ1-4, with TRBD1 matching 9 bases. From germline, CDR1 is LNHNV and CDR2 YYDKDF (reference sequence). The CDR3 covers 16 residues. V gave up 2 bases and J gave up 4 bases; unmatched junction bases: 5. CDR3 region: CATSRRPGQGNEKLFF. CDR3 in DNA: TGTGCCACCAGCAGAAGACCGGGACAGGGTAATGAAAAACTGTTTTTT.

The V gene is TRBV24-1, the J gene TRBJ1-2, with 7 positions matching TRBD1. Germline V gives CDR1 KGHDR, CDR2 SFDVKD. This CDR3 spans 14 amino acids. The J segment lost 4 bases and the V segment lost 5 bases, leaving 6 bases of the junction unmatched. The CDR3 coding sequence is TGTGCCACCAGTGCCGCGGACAGGACCTATGGCTACACCTTC. Its protein product is CATSAADRTYGYTF.

V and J are TRBV5-1 and TRBJ2-2, with a weak D call TRBD1 (6 bases). CDR3 length: 14 residues. Trimming cost V 6 bases and J 7 bases, with 16 bases left between them. In germline, CDR1 is SGHRS, CDR2 YFSETQ. In DNA, the CDR3 is TGCGCCAGCACCACAGGGCAGGTTTTCGGGGAGCTGTTTTTT. This codes for CASTTGQVFGELFF.

The count of this clone is one. The chain employs TRBV9 and TRBJ1-4; a possible D gene is TRBD1 (6 bases). This CDR3 is built from 12 residues. Germline V gives CDR1 SGDLS, CDR2 YYNGEE. The CDR3 sequence: CSRGGRDEKLFF. The CDR3 DNA sequence: TGTTCCCGAGGGGGTCGTGATGAAAAACTGTTTTTT.

The chain combines TRBV6-6 with TRBJ2-7; a weak D match, TRBD2 (6 bases). Germline V lookup: CDR1 MNHNY, CDR2 SVGAGI (reference sequence). Trimming removed 3 bases at V and 5 bases at J, with 20 bases between. This CDR3 has 16 amino acids. The CDR3 DNA is TGTGCCAGCAGTTATCAAACTAGCTTGGGTTCCCACGAGCAGTACTTC. Translation gives CASSYQTSLGSHEQYF.

This rearrangement joins TRBV29-1 to TRBJ1-3; D not certain. From germline, CDR1 is SQVTM and CDR2 ANQGSEA. Between the trimmed V and J ends, which lost 2 bases and 2 bases, there was a span of 7 bases. CDR3 length: 13 residues. For the CDR3, the DNA is TGCAGCGTTGAATCCGGGGCTGGAAACACCATATATTTT. Translated: CSVESGAGNTIYF.

J is TRBJ1-2 and V is TRBV19; tentative D call: TRBD1 (5 bases). The CDR3 is 14 residues long. CDR1 and CDR2 from the germline V gene are LNHDA and SQIVND (reference sequence). Trimming cost V 4 bases and J 6 bases, with 15 bases left between them. The CDR3 loop is CASSTAGYVDGYTF. The CDR3 DNA sequence: TGTGCCAGTAGTACGGCAGGGTACGTGGATGGCTACACCTTC.

This chain links TRBV12-5 with TRBJ1-2; perhaps TRBD1 as D (5 bases). Looked up from germline, CDR1 is LGHNT and CDR2 is FRNRAP. V shed 2 bases and J shed 0 bases, with 22 bases lying between them. This CDR3 region has 19 residues. The chain's CDR3 is CASGLSIDRILAANYGYTF. For the CDR3, the DNA is TGTGCTAGTGGTTTGTCTATCGACAGAATACTCGCCGCTAACTATGGCTACACCTTC.

V gene TRBV3-1 (or the pseudogene TRBV3-2) combines with J gene TRBJ1-1; 7 bases agree with TRBD1. Germline assignment: CDR1 LGHDT and CDR2 YNNKEL (reference sequence). V lost 2 bases and J lost 4; bases outside the gene matches: 4. The CDR3 length is 14 residues. CDR3 loop: CASSQLDRATEAFF. In DNA, the CDR3 is TGTGCCAGCAGCCAACTCGACAGGGCCACTGAAGCTTTCTTT.

Comments on this clone: Within the sample, other DNA sequences also encode this same CDR3. The rearrangement joins TRBV5-1 to TRBJ1-6; TRBD1 matches 7 bases. Germline CDR1 and CDR2: SGHRS and YFSETQ. The V and J ends lost 0 bases and 9 bases, in that order; junction bases with no gene match: 3. The CDR3 runs to 14 residues. The CDR3 DNA sequence: TGCGCCAGCAGCTTGGGACAGGGTAGTTCACCCCTCCACTTT. Its protein product is CASSLGQGSSPLHF. Looking up the rest from reference TRBV5-1 and TRBJ1-6 gives the full variable domain: KAGVTQTPRYLIKTRGQQVTLSCSPISGHRSVSWYQQTPGQGLQFLFEYFSETQRNKGNFPGRFSGRQFSNSRSEMNVSTLELGDSALYLCASSLGQGSSPLHFGNGTRLTVT.

This rearrangement joins TRBV5-6 to TRBJ2-3, with a tentative D call TRBD2 (6 bases). Germline CDR1 SGHDT, CDR2 YYEEEE. V lost 2 bases to trimming and J lost 11 bases, with 12 bases between them. This CDR3 has 12 amino acids. CDR3 amino acids: CASSLGAGQQYF. For the CDR3, the DNA is TGTGCCAGCAGCTTAGGAGCGGGTCAGCAGTATTTT.

The V call is TRBV3-1 (or the pseudogene TRBV3-2), the J call TRBJ2-7, with 11 bases that match TRBD2. The V gene's germline CDR1 is LGHDT and CDR2 YNNKEL (reference sequence). This CDR3 spans 14 amino acids. Germline trimming cut 4 bases from V and 4 bases from J; bases unmatched to any gene: 3. The CDR3 loop is CASSPSSGGYEQYF. DNA for the CDR3: TGTGCCAGCAGCCCCTCTAGCGGGGGGTACGAGCAGTACTTC.

The count of this clone is one. The V call is TRBV19, the J call TRBJ1-3, with D perhaps matching TRBD1 (5 bases). From germline, CDR1 is LNHDA and CDR2 SQIVND (reference sequence). V was clipped by 6 bases and J by 0 bases, with 15 bases between them. This CDR3 has 16 amino acids. The CDR3 DNA is TGTGCCAGTAGCCAGGGACGGAGGGCCTCTGGAAACACCATATATTTT. This gives the protein CASSQGRRASGNTIYF.

The chain employs TRBV5-5 and TRBJ2-3, with TRBD2 matching over 8 bases. The CDR3 runs to 17 residues. The ends lost 2 bases at V and 4 bases at J; junction bases unmatched: 12. From germline, CDR1 is SGHKS and CDR2 YYEKEE (reference sequence). Written as DNA, the CDR3 is TGTGCCAGCAGCTTAATCCCGGGCACCGGGGGGGCAGATACGCAGTATTTT. Protein sequence: CASSLIPGTGGADTQYF.

V is TRBV21-1 and J is TRBJ2-5; TRBD2 reflects the table's D call only, with no check against the DNA. TRBV21-1 counts as a pseudogene. The CDR3 runs 16 residues. CDR3 protein: CASSKRLGVVGETQYF. The DNA for the CDR3 is TGTGCCAGCAGCAAGAGACTAGGGGTGGTTGGGGAGACCCAGTACTTC.

This clone was counted a single time. This chain uses TRBV15 with TRBJ1-1, with a weak D call TRBD1 (5 bases). The CDR3 covers 14 residues. Trimming stripped 5 bases from V and 5 bases from J, with 15 bases between. Germline-derived CDR1 and CDR2 are LNHNV and YYDKDF (reference sequence). The CDR3 coding sequence is TGTGCCACCAGCCTCCCGACTGGGGGGACTGAAGCTTTCTTT. Translated: CATSLPTGGTEAFF.

The rearrangement joins TRBV10-3 to TRBJ1-2; the match to TRBD1 covers 8 bases. V was pared by 1 base and J by 3 bases, with 4 bases of the junction left unmatched. There are 15 residues in the CDR3. CDR1 is ENHRY and CDR2 is SYGVKD in the germline V gene. CDR3 residues: CAISEWTGKDYGYTF. CDR3 DNA: TGTGCCATCAGTGAGTGGACAGGGAAGGACTATGGCTACACCTTC.

The chain has TRBV7-9 and TRBJ1-5; 8 bases match TRBD1. CDR1 SEHNR and CDR2 FQNEAQ come from the germline V gene (reference sequence). The CDR3 length is 15 residues. J lost 3 bases, V lost 4 bases, and 5 bases had no gene match. CDR3 loop: CASSSDRGHNQPQHF. The CDR3 DNA sequence: TGTGCCAGCAGCTCCGACAGGGGACACAATCAGCCCCAGCATTTT.

The V call is TRBV7-9, the J call TRBJ1-1; 7 nucleotides align to TRBD1. Germline V lookup: CDR1 SEHNR, CDR2 FQNEAQ (reference sequence). Trimming at V came to 6 bases and at J to 1 base, leaving 5 bases not matched to a gene. This CDR3 is built from 14 residues. This chain's CDR3 is CASRVQGQNTEAFF. The CDR3 region has the DNA TGTGCCAGCAGAGTACAGGGGCAGAACACTGAAGCTTTCTTT. The variable domain in full, with the rest retrieved from reference TRBV7-9 and TRBJ1-1, is DTGVSQNPRHKITKRGQNVTFRCDPISEHNRLYWYRQTLGQGPEFLTYFQNEAQLEKSRLLSDRFSAERPKGSFSTLEIQRTEQGDSAMYLCASRVQGQNTEAFFGQGTRLTVV.

The chain is built from TRBV19 and TRBJ1-5; 7 bases agree with TRBD1. The CDR3 runs to 14 residues. With V trimmed by 5 bases and J by 5 bases, 6 bases remained unmatched. Germline V CDR1 and CDR2: LNHDA, SQIVND (reference sequence). This CDR3 is CASSPQGGYQPQHF. The DNA for the CDR3 is TGTGCCAGTAGTCCTCAGGGGGGATATCAGCCCCAGCATTTT.